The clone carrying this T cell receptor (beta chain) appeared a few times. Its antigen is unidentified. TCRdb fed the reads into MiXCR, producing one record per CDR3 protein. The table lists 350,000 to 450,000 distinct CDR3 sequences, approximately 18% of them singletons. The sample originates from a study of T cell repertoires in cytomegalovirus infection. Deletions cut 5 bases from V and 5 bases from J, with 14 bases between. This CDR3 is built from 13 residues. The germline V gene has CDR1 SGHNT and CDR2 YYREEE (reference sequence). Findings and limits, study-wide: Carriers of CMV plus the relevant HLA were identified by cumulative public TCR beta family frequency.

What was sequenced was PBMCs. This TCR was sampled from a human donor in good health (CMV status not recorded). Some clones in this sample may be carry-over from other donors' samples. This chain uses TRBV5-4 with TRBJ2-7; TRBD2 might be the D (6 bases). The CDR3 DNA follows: TGTGCCAGCAGTTCGACTAGGAGTGACGAGCAGTACTTC. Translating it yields CASSSTRSDEQYF.